The clone carrying this TCR beta chain has a single count. Its antigen is not known. Sequencing was performed with immunoSEQ multiplex PCR; in TCRdb, only in-frame clones are kept and a portion is missing. The sample includes about 110,000 clones, about 90% of them seen just once. This record comes from a study of T cell responses to AZD1222 COVID-19 vaccine. Whole-study findings and limits: Close to half of all spike-specific TCRs reportedly target regions of the variants that are unmutated.

The sequencing here drew on peripheral blood, taken on day 0 of AZD1222 vaccination. The source is an adult in good health.

CDR3 in DNA: TGTGCCAGCAGGGGCGTCCAGGCCTACAATGAGCAGTTCTTC. Translating it yields CASRGVQAYNEQFF. V gene TRBV28 combines with J gene TRBJ2-1; no reliable D call. Per germline, CDR1 MDHEN and CDR2 SYDVKM. V shed 6 bases and J shed 2 bases, with 11 bases lying between them. This CDR3 is 14 amino acids long.